The subject of this entry is one T cell receptor beta chain. Authors' processing steps: The authors estimated nucleated cell counts from reference gene primer amplification. Sequencing was performed with immunoSEQ multiplex PCR; in TCRdb, only in-frame clones are kept and a portion is missing. The DNA was the basis for D and trimming; V, J and clone size are from that table. The data contain 150,000 to 200,000 clones, 80% of them singletons. This record comes from a study of blood T cell repertoires in COVID-19. This CDR3 spans 15 amino acids. V trimming: 4 bases; J trimming: 4 bases; junction bases outside the gene matches: 5. CDR1 and CDR2 (germline): SGHNT, YYREEE (reference sequence). All enrollees were roughly 18 to 100 years old and from approximately 24 US areas.

This TCR came from an older woman who had recovered from COVID-19. Sequencing was performed on PBMCs or T cells enriched from blood (not recorded which). The chain couples TRBV5-4 to TRBJ2-1, with TRBD1 matching over 10 bases. CDR3 coding DNA: TGTGCCAGCAGCCCGGCGGGACAGGGGTACAATGAGCAGTTCTTC. Protein sequence: CASSPAGQGYNEQFF.